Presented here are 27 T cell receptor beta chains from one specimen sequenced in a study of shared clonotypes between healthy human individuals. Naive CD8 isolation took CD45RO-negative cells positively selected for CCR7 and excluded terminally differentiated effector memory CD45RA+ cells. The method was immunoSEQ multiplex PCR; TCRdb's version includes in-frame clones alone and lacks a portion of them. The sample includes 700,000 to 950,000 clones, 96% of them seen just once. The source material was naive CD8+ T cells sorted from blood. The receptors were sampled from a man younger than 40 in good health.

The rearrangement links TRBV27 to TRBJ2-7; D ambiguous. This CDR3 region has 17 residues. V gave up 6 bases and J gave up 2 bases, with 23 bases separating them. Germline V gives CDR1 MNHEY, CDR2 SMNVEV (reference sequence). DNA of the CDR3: TGTGCCAGCAGGGGCCCCGGCGATTCCACGGCCCCCTACGAGCAGTACTTC. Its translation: CASRGPGDSTAPYEQYF.

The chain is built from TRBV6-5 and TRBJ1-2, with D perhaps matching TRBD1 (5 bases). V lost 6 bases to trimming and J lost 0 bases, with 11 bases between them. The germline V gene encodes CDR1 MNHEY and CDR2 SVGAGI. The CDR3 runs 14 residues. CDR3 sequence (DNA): TGTGCCAGCAGCAAGGGGATAGCTAACTATGGCTACACCTTC. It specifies CASSKGIANYGYTF.

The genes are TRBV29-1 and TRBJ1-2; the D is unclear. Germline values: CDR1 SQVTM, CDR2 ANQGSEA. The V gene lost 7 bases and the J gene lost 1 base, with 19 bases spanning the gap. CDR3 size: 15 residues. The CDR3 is CSATAKGIGNYGYTF. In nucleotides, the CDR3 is TGCAGCGCAACGGCCAAAGGGATCGGTAACTATGGCTACACCTTC.

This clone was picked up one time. In DNA form, the CDR3 reads TGTGCCAGCAGCGTAAGGGGAGCGGGAAGAGACAATGAGCAGTTCTTC. It codes for CASSVRGAGRDNEQFF. The gene calls are TRBV9 and TRBJ2-1, with 7 bases aligning to TRBD2. The germline V gene encodes CDR1 SGDLS and CDR2 YYNGEE. Germline trimming cut 1 base from V and 5 bases from J; bases unmatched to any gene: 9. The CDR3 runs 16 residues.

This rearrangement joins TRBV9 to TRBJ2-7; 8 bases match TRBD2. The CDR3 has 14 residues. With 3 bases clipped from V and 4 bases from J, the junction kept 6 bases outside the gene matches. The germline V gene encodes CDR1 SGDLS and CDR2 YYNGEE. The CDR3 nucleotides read TGTGCCAGCAGCGATAGCGGGACGGGTTACGAGCAGTACTTC. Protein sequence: CASSDSGTGYEQYF.

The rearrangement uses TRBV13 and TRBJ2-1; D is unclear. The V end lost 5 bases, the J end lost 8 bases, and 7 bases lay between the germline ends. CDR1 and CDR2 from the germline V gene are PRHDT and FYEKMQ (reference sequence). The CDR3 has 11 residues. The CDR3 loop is CASSVYDEQFF. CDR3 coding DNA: TGTGCCAGCAGCGTGTACGATGAGCAGTTCTTC.

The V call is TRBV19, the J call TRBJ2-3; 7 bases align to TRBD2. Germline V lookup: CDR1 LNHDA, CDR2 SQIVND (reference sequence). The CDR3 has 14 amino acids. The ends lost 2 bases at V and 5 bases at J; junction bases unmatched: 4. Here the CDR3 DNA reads TGTGCCAGTAGTATAACTAGCGCAAGAGATACGCAGTATTTT. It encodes CASSITSARDTQYF. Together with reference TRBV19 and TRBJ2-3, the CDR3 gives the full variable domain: DGGITQSPKYLFRKEGQNVTLSCEQNLNHDAMYWYRQDPGQGLRLIYYSQIVNDFQKGDIAEGYSVSREKKESFPLTVTSAQKNPTAFYLCASSITSARDTQYFGPGTRLTVL.

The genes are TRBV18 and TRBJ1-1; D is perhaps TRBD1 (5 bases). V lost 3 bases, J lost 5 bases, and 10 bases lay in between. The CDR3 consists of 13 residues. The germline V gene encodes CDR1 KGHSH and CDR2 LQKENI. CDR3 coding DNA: TGTGCCAGCTCACCCCCGGCAGGGACTGAAGCTTTCTTT. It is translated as CASSPPAGTEAFF.

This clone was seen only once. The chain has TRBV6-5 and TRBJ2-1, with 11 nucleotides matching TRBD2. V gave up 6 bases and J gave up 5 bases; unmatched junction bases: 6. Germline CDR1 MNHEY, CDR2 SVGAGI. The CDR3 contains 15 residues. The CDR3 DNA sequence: TGTGCCAGCAGCATAGGGACTAGCGGTAACAATGAGCAGTTCTTC. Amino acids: CASSIGTSGNNEQFF.

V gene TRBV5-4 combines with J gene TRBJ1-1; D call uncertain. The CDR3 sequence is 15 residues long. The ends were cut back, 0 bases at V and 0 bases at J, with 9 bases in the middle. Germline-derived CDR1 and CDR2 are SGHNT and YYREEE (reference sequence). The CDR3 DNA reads TGTGCCAGCAGCTTGGCCGGGCCGGTGAACACTGAAGCTTTCTTT. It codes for CASSLAGPVNTEAFF.

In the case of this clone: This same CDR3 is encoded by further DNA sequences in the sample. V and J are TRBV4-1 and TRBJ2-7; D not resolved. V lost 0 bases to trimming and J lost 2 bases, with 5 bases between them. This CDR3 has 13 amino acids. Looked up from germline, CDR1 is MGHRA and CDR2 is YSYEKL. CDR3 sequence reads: CASSQEIPYEQYF. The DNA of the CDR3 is TGCGCCAGCAGCCAAGAGATCCCCTACGAGCAGTACTTC.

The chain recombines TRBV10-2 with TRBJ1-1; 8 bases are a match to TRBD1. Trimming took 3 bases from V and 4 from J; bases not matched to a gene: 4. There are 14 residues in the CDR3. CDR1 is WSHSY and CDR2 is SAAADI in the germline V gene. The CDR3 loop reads CASSEAGGVTEAFF. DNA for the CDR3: TGCGCCAGCAGTGAAGCAGGGGGCGTCACTGAAGCTTTCTTT.

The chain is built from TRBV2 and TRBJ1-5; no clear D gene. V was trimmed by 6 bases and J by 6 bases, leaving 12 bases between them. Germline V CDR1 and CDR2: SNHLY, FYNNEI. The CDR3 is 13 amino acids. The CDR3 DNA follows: TGTGCCAGCAGGGGCCGTCCGAGTCAGCCCCAGCATTTT. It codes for CASRGRPSQPQHF. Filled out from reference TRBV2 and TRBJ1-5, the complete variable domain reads EPEVTQTPSHQVTQMGQEVILRCVPISNHLYFYWYRQILGQKVEFLVSFYNNEISEKSEIFDDQFSVERPDGSNFTLKIRSTKLEDSAMYFCASRGRPSQPQHFGDGTRLSIL.

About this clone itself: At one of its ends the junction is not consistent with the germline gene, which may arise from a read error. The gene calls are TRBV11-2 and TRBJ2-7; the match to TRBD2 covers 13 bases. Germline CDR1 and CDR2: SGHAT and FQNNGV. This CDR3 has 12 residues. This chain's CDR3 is CASGGLAGVTAF. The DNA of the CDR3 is TGTGCCAGCGGTGGACTAGCGGGAGTTACCGCCTTC.

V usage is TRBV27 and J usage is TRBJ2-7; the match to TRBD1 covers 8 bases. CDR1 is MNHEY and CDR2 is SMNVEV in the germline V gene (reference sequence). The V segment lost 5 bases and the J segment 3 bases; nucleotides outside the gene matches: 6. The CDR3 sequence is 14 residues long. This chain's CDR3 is CASSGQGRFYEQYF. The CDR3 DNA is TGTGCCAGCAGTGGACAGGGTAGGTTCTACGAGCAGTACTTC.

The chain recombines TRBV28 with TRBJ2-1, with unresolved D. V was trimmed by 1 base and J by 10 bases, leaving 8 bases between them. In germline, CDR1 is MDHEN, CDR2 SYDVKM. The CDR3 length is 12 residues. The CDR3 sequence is CASSLSGPEQFF. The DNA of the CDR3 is TGTGCCAGCAGTTTATCCGGCCCCGAGCAGTTCTTC. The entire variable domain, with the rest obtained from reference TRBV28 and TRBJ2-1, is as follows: DVKVTQSSRYLVKRTGEKVFLECVQDMDHENMFWYRQDPGLGLRLIYFSYDVKMKEKGDIPEGYSVSREKKERFSLILESASTNQTSMYLCASSLSGPEQFFGPGTRLTVL.

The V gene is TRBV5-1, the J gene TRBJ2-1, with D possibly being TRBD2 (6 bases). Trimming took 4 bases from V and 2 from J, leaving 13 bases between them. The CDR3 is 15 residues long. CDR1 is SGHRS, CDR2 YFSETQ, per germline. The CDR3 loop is CASSGLAETYNEQFF. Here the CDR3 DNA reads TGCGCCAGCAGCGGATTAGCGGAAACCTACAATGAGCAGTTCTTC.

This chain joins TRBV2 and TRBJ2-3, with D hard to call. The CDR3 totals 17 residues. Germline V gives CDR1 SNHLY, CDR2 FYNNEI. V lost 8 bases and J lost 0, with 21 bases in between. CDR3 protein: CASSNSKVTSSTDTQYF. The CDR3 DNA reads TGTGCCAGCTCCAACTCTAAGGTCACGAGTAGCACAGATACGCAGTATTTT.

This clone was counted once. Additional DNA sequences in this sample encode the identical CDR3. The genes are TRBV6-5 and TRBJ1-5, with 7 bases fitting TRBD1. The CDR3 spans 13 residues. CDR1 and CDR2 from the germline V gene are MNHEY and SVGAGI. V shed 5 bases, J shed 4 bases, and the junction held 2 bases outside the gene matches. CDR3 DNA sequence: TGTGCCAGCAGTCGGACAGGAAATCAGCCCCAGCATTTT. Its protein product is CASSRTGNQPQHF.

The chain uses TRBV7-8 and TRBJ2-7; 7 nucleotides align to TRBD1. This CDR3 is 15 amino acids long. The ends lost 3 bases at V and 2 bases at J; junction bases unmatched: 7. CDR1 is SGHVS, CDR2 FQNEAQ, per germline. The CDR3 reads CASSFPGQNTYEQYF. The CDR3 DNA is TGTGCCAGCAGCTTTCCGGGACAGAACACCTACGAGCAGTACTTC.

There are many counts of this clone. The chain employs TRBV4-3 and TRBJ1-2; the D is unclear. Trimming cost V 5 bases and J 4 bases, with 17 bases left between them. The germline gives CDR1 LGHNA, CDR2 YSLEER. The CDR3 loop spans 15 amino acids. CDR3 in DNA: TGCGCCAGCAGCTCGAGTTCGGGAGGCCTCTATGGCTACACCTTC. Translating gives CASSSSSGGLYGYTF.

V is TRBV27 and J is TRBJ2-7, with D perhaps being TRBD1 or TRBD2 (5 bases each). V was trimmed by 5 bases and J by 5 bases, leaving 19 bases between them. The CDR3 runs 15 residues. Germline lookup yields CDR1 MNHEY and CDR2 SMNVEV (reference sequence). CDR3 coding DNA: TGTGCCAGCAGTCGAAGGGGACGATTCACGGACGAGCAGTACTTC. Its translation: CASSRRGRFTDEQYF.

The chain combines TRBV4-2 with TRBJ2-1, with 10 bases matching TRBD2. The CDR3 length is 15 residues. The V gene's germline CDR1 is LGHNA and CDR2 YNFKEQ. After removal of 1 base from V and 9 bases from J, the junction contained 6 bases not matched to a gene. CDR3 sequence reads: CASSQGASGSLEQFF. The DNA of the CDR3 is TGTGCCAGCAGCCAAGGGGCTAGCGGGAGTCTTGAGCAGTTCTTC.

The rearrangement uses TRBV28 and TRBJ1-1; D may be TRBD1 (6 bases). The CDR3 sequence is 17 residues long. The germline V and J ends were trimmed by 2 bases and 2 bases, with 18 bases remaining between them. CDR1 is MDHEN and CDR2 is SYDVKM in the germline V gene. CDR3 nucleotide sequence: TGTGCCAGCAGTTTAGGGCGACAGGACGATCGAAACACTGAAGCTTTCTTT. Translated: CASSLGRQDDRNTEAFF. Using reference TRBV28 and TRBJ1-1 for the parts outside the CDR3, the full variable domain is DVKVTQSSRYLVKRTGEKVFLECVQDMDHENMFWYRQDPGLGLRLIYFSYDVKMKEKGDIPEGYSVSREKKERFSLILESASTNQTSMYLCASSLGRQDDRNTEAFFGQGTRLTVV.

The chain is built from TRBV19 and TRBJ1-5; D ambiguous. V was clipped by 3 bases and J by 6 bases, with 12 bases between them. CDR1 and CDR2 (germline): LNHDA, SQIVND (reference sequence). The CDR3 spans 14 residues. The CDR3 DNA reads TGTGCCAGTAGTATTTATCCATGGAGTCAGCCCCAGCATTTT. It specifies CASSIYPWSQPQHF.

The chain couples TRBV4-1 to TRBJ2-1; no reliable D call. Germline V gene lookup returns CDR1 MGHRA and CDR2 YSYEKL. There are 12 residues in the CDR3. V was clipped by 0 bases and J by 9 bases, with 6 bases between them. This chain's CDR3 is CASSQESVEQFF. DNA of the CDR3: TGCGCCAGCAGCCAAGAATCGGTTGAGCAGTTCTTC.

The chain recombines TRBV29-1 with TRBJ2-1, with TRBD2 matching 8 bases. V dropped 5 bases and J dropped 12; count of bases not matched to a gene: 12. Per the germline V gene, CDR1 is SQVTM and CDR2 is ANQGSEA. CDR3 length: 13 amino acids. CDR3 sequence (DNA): TGCAGCGTTTTGGGACTAGATAAAATTGGGCAGTTCTTC. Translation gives CSVLGLDKIGQFF.